The 6 T cell receptor beta chains below all came from one sample that was sequenced in a study of blood T cell repertoires in COVID-19 (dated by TCRdb to about 2020). Receptors were amplified or captured by the immunoSEQ multiplex PCR assay. TCRdb's version of the immuneACCESS table is confined to in-frame rearrangements and falls short of the full clone set. An unresolved V gene accounts for under half of the shortfall where checked; the remainder is of unknown origin. The sample contains roughly 51,000 clones, about nine tenths of them found a single time. Jointly, the top ten make up 6.5% to 8% of the sample. Sequenced sample: peripheral blood. The receptors were sampled from a middle-aged man with active COVID-19.

The chain uses TRBV2 and TRBJ1-2, with a weak D call TRBD1 (6 bases). From germline, CDR1 is SNHLY and CDR2 FYNNEI. V lost 6 bases and J 4 bases, leaving 21 bases between the germline ends. The CDR3 has 16 residues. The chain's CDR3 is CASRVYQGSGTYGYTF. The CDR3 bases are TGTGCCAGCAGAGTCTACCAGGGGTCGGGGACCTATGGCTACACCTTC.

The chain carries TRBV19 and TRBJ1-1; TRBD1 matches 7 bases. Losses at the gene ends were 5 bases for V and 1 base for J; bases not matched to a gene: 4. The CDR3 runs 14 residues. CDR1 and CDR2 (germline): LNHDA, SQIVND (reference sequence). The CDR3 is CASSSRQGNTEAFF. Written as DNA, the CDR3 is TGTGCCAGTAGTTCACGACAGGGGAACACTGAAGCTTTCTTT.

This chain links TRBV9 with TRBJ2-2; a weak D match, TRBD1 (5 bases). V shed 2 bases and J shed 6 bases, with 8 bases lying between them. The germline CDR1 and CDR2 sequences are SGDLS and YYNGEE. The CDR3 extends over 13 amino acids. The CDR3 coding sequence is TGTGCCAGCAGCGTCAGGGCACCCGGGGAGCTGTTTTTT. Its protein product is CASSVRAPGELFF. The variable domain in full, with the rest retrieved from reference TRBV9 and TRBJ2-2, is DSGVTQTPKHLITATGQRVTLRCSPRSGDLSVYWYQQSLDQGLQFLIQYYNGEERAKGNILERFSAQQFPDLHSELNLSSLELGDSALYFCASSVRAPGELFFGEGSRLTVL.

V and J are TRBV11-2 and TRBJ2-1; D unclear. The CDR3 is 11 residues long. Deletions cut 1 base from V and 8 bases from J, with 3 bases between. Germline V gene sequence: CDR1 SGHAT, CDR2 FQNNGV. As DNA, the CDR3 is TGTGCCAGCAGCTTAGTCGATGAGCAGTTCTTC. This translates into CASSLVDEQFF.

The rearrangement joins TRBV4-1 to TRBJ1-2, with a tentative D call TRBD1 (6 bases). The length of the CDR3 is 16 residues. V was trimmed by 3 bases and J by 8 bases, leaving 22 bases between them. Per the germline V gene, CDR1 is MGHRA and CDR2 is YSYEKL. Written as DNA, the CDR3 is TGCGCCAGCAGCCATCCCACGGGGGGGCTGACAAGCGGCTACACCTTC. This codes for CASSHPTGGLTSGYTF.

The chain employs TRBV6-2 or TRBV6-3 and TRBJ1-2; D is ambiguous. Germline CDR1 is MNHEY and CDR2 is SVGEGT. The V gene lost 2 bases and the J gene lost 0 bases, with 13 bases spanning the gap. This CDR3 contains 16 residues. This CDR3 is CASSYGAGRTNYGYTF. CDR3 nucleotide sequence: TGTGCCAGCAGTTACGGTGCAGGAAGGACTAACTATGGCTACACCTTC.